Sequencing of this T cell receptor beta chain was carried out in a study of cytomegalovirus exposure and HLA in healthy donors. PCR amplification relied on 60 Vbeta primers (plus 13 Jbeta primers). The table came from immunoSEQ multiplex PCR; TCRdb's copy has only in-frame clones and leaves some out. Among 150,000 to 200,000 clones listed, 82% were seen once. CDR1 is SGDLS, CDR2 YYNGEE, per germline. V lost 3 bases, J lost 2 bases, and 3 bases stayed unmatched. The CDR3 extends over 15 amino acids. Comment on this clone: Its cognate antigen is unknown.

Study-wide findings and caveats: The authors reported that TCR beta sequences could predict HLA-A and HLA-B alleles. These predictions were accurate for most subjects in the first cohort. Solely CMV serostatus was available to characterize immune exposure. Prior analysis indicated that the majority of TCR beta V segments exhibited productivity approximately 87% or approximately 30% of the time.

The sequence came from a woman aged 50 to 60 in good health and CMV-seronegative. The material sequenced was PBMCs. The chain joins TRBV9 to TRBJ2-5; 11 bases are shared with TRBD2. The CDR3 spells CASSDGLAGQETQYF. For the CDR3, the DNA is TGTGCCAGCAGCGACGGACTAGCGGGTCAAGAGACCCAGTACTTC.